This T cell receptor (beta chain) was profiled in a study of OX40 agonist ivuxolimab in advanced cancers. Study summary: Cohort: 80% to 90% men, mean age around 60, aged about 23 to 80.

Profiled with immunoSEQ multiplex PCR; TCRdb holds only in-frame clones, not every one. The sample includes around 72,000 clones, about 84% of them seen just once. Comment on this clone: As yet, its antigen is unknown.

Regarding the study as a whole: The work left the antigen specificity of expanded peripheral T cells undetermined. At 0.1 to 3.0 mg/kg, CD4+ and CD8+ blood T cells expanded clonally by week 6. Patients who responded partially at 0.1-3.0 mg/kg showed clonal expansion ranking among the lowest.

The sequencing used CD4+ or CD8+ T cells sorted from blood, collected in a trial of the OX40 agonist ivuxolimab. The receptor was derived from an adult with an advanced solid tumor such as melanoma, head and neck, liver or kidney cancer.

The CDR3 here is CASSLVGENIQYF. CDR3 in DNA: TGTGCCAGCAGCTTGGTGGGTGAAAACATTCAGTACTTC. This chain joins TRBV5-8 and TRBJ2-4; D is unclear. CDR3 length: 13 residues. The V end was cut by 0 bases, the J end by 5 bases, with 6 bases between. Germline values: CDR1 SGHTS, CDR2 YDEGEE. The entire variable domain, with the rest obtained from reference TRBV5-8 and TRBJ2-4, is as follows: EAGVTQSPTHLIKTRGQQATLRCSPISGHTSVYWYQQALGLGLQFLLWYDEGEERNRGNFPPRFSGRQFPNYSSELNVNALELEDSALYLCASSLVGENIQYFGAGTRLSVL.